A selection of T cell receptor beta chains follows, all from one sample in a study of blood T cell repertoires in COVID-19. Assay: immunoSEQ multiplex PCR; the TCRdb copy retains only in-frame clones and omits some. Seen here are about 360,000 clones, about 88% observed once, and the top ten hold 7.1%. The sequenced sample was peripheral blood. The receptors originated from a woman aged 55-69 years with COVID-19, enrolled during active disease. The CDR3 runs from the conserved cysteine through the conserved F or W. D genes are given only for firm matches. Only part of the rows carry a size: once, few, many, or a class if the clone is expanded.

D: NA; V: TRBV5-6; J: TRBJ2-1; size: NA; CDR3: CASISPGYNEQFF; DNA: TGTGCCAGCATCTCACCGGGATACAATGAGCAGTTCTTC
D: NA; V: TRBV7-2; J: TRBJ2-7; size: NA; CDR3: CASSFAGREQYF; DNA: TGTGCCAGCAGCTTTGCAGGGCGCGAGCAGTACTTC
D: TRBD2; V: TRBV9; J: TRBJ2-1; size: NA; CDR3: CASSVSGAGSSYNEQFF; DNA: TGTGCCAGCAGCGTAAGTGGAGCGGGGAGCTCCTACAATGAGCAGTTCTTC
D: NA; V: TRBV6-2/TRBV6-3; J: TRBJ2-5; size: NA; CDR3: CASSGEETQYF; DNA: TGTGCCAGCAGTGGAGAAGAGACCCAGTACTTC
D: NA; V: TRBV2; J: TRBJ1-4; size: once; CDR3: CASSGGAEKLFF; DNA: TGTGCCAGCAGTGGCGGGGCGGAAAAACTGTTTTTT
D: TRBD1; V: TRBV4-1; J: TRBJ2-7; size: NA; CDR3: CASSQEKKTGGTNYEQYF; DNA: TGCGCCAGCAGCCAAGAAAAGAAAACAGGGGGCACCAACTACGAGCAGTACTTC
D: NA; V: TRBV2; J: TRBJ2-7; size: NA; CDR3: CASQGSDEQYF; DNA: TGTGCCAGCCAGGGGAGCGACGAGCAGTACTTC
D: NA; V: TRBV27; J: TRBJ1-3; size: NA; CDR3: CASSSDRENTIYF; DNA: TGTGCCAGCAGTTCCGATCGCGAAAACACCATATATTTT
D: TRBD2; V: TRBV4-1; J: TRBJ2-1; size: NA; CDR3: CASSQKGGGEYNEQFF; DNA: TGCGCCAGCAGCCAAAAGGGTGGGGGGGAGTACAATGAGCAGTTCTTC
D: NA; V: TRBV6-8; J: TRBJ1-3; size: NA; CDR3: CASPLPTGIGNTIYF; DNA: TGTGCCAGCCCTCTCCCGACAGGAATCGGAAACACCATATATTTT
D: TRBD2; V: TRBV6-4; J: TRBJ2-1; size: once; CDR3: CASSGGDEQFF; DNA: TGTGCCAGCAGCGGGGGGGATGAGCAGTTCTTC
D: NA; V: TRBV29-1; J: TRBJ2-5; size: NA; CDR3: CSVDRYQETQYF; DNA: TGCAGCGTTGACAGGTACCAAGAGACCCAGTACTTC
D: TRBD1; V: TRBV9; J: TRBJ1-1; size: NA; CDR3: CASSARDREYTEAFF; DNA: TGTGCCAGCAGCGCACGGGACAGGGAATACACTGAAGCTTTCTTT
D: NA; V: TRBV30; J: TRBJ2-5; size: NA; CDR3: CAWSSGVIETQYF; DNA: TGTGCCTGGAGTTCGGGGGTAATCGAGACCCAGTACTTC
D: TRBD2; V: TRBV6-2/TRBV6-3; J: TRBJ2-5; size: NA; CDR3: CASSSTSEVGETQYF; DNA: TGTGCCAGCAGTTCGACTAGCGAGGTAGGAGAGACCCAGTACTTC
D: NA; V: TRBV9; J: TRBJ2-6; size: NA; CDR3: CASSVGPWGANVLTF; DNA: TGTGCCAGCAGCGTAGGGCCTTGGGGGGCCAACGTCCTGACTTTC
D: TRBD1; V: TRBV9; J: TRBJ2-3; size: NA; CDR3: CASSEGQGNGDTQYF; DNA: TGTGCCAGCAGCGAGGGACAGGGAAACGGTGATACGCAGTATTTT
D: NA; V: TRBV4-3; J: TRBJ2-1; size: NA; CDR3: CASSRYEGDEQFF; DNA: TGCGCCAGCAGCCGATATGAGGGGGATGAGCAGTTCTTC
D: NA; V: TRBV5-4; J: TRBJ1-1; size: NA; CDR3: CASSLGWSGDTEAFF; DNA: TGTGCCAGCAGCCTAGGGTGGTCGGGGGACACTGAAGCTTTCTTT
D: TRBD1; V: TRBV6-6; J: TRBJ2-7; size: few; CDR3: CASSRGQLSYEQYF; DNA: TGTGCCAGCAGTAGGGGACAGCTCTCCTACGAGCAGTACTTC
D: NA; V: TRBV30; J: TRBJ1-2; size: NA; CDR3: CAWSVRDNGYTF; DNA: TGTGCCTGGAGTGTACGGGACAACGGCTACACCTTC
D: NA; V: TRBV30; J: TRBJ2-1; size: NA; CDR3: CAWSAKLPSSYNEQFF; DNA: TGTGCCTGGAGTGCAAAGCTTCCAAGCTCCTACAATGAGCAGTTCTTC
D: NA; V: TRBV6-1; J: TRBJ1-2; size: NA; CDR3: CASSEQGDGYTF; DNA: TGTGCCAGCAGTGAACAAGGGGATGGCTACACCTTC
D: NA; V: TRBV3-1/TRBV3-2; J: TRBJ2-5; size: NA; CDR3: CASSQDLVPRGTQYF; DNA: TGTGCCAGCAGCCAAGATCTGGTGCCAAGGGGGACCCAGTACTTC
D: NA; V: TRBV5-1; J: TRBJ2-3; size: NA; CDR3: CASSLRAGGPDTQYF; DNA: TGCGCCAGCAGCTTGCGAGCGGGCGGGCCAGATACGCAGTATTTT
D: TRBD1; V: TRBV6-5; J: TRBJ2-1; size: NA; CDR3: CASSSGDRDFTNEQFF; DNA: TGTGCCAGCAGTTCTGGGGACAGGGATTTTACGAATGAGCAGTTCTTC
D: NA; V: TRBV4-2; J: TRBJ1-3; size: NA; CDR3: CASSQDLSSSGNTIYF; DNA: TGTGCCAGCAGCCAAGATCTATCGAGCTCTGGAAACACCATATATTTT